The 15 T cell receptor beta chains presented below share a single source sample, sequenced in a study of blood T cell repertoires in COVID-19. Data came from immunoSEQ multiplex PCR; TCRdb stores just in-frame clones and leaves some out. The sample lists about 100,000 clones; around four fifths were seen once. The sample consisted of peripheral blood. The receptors stem from a woman aged 65 to 85 with acute or convalescent COVID-19.

This clone was observed once. V gene TRBV5-4 combines with J gene TRBJ2-7; D possibly corresponds to TRBD1 (7 bases). V lost 0 bases and J 4 bases, leaving 11 bases between the germline ends. The V gene's germline CDR1 is SGHNT and CDR2 YYREEE (reference sequence). The CDR3 contains 14 residues. Here the CDR3 DNA reads TGTGCCAGCAGCTTGGAACAGGGGAGGTACGAGCAGTACTTC. Translated, it gives CASSLEQGRYEQYF.

The chain recombines TRBV4-1 with TRBJ2-1, with 7 positions matching TRBD2. CDR3 length equals 16 residues. The ends lost 4 bases at V and 6 bases at J; junction bases unmatched: 12. Germline V gives CDR1 MGHRA, CDR2 YSYEKL. The DNA of the CDR3 is TGCGCCAGCAGCCCCGGGAGGTCATTTGGTAGCAATGAGCAGTTCTTC. This encodes CASSPGRSFGSNEQFF.

The chain is built from TRBV10-3 and TRBJ2-1; 8 nucleotides agree with TRBD1. Germline CDR1 ENHRY, CDR2 SYGVKD. This CDR3 is 13 amino acids long. Losses at the gene ends were 4 bases for V and 7 bases for J; bases not matched to a gene: 3. CDR3 bases: TGTGCCATCAGTGCAACAGGGGGAAATGAGCAGTTCTTC. It is translated as CAISATGGNEQFF.

This rearrangement joins TRBV6-5 to TRBJ1-5; D is ambiguous. Germline V lookup: CDR1 MNHEY, CDR2 SVGAGI. CDR3 length: 13 residues. Trimming left V 7 bases short and J 10 bases short, with 17 bases between. The CDR3 nucleotides are TGTGCCAGCAAAGGACCCGGACTTGATCCCCAGCATTTT. Its protein product is CASKGPGLDPQHF.

The V and J genes are TRBV6-4 and TRBJ1-5, with 7 bases matching TRBD1. The CDR3 consists of 14 residues. Germline CDR1 MRHNA, CDR2 SNTAGT. J gave up 5 bases and V 10 bases, and 11 bases lay outside the gene matches. CDR3 sequence: CAKSTGTIYQPQHF. CDR3 sequence (DNA): TGTGCCAAGTCGACAGGGACGATCTATCAGCCCCAGCATTTT.

As for this clone: Different DNA sequences within this sample yield the same CDR3. This chain uses TRBV28 with TRBJ1-4; 7 bases align to TRBD1. The germline V gene encodes CDR1 MDHEN and CDR2 SYDVKM. This CDR3 is built from 15 residues. The ends lost 2 bases at V and 8 bases at J; junction bases unmatched: 8. CDR3 region: CASSLGGAGGEKLFF. In nucleotides, the CDR3 is TGTGCCAGCAGTTTAGGTGGGGCAGGGGGAGAAAAACTGTTTTTT. Filled out from reference TRBV28 and TRBJ1-4, the complete variable domain reads DVKVTQSSRYLVKRTGEKVFLECVQDMDHENMFWYRQDPGLGLRLIYFSYDVKMKEKGDIPEGYSVSREKKERFSLILESASTNQTSMYLCASSLGGAGGEKLFFGSGTQLSVL.

The V call is TRBV5-6, the J call TRBJ2-2; D is undetermined. Per the germline V gene, CDR1 is SGHDT and CDR2 is YYEEEE. Trimming left V 1 base short and J 3 bases short, with 10 bases between. The CDR3 has 15 amino acids. The CDR3 sequence: CASSLRRKDTGELFF. The DNA of the CDR3 is TGTGCCAGCAGCTTGCGGCGGAAGGACACCGGGGAGCTGTTTTTT.

The chain uses TRBV6-1 and TRBJ1-1, with D possibly TRBD1 on 5 matching bases. CDR1 is MNHNS, CDR2 SASEGT, per germline. This CDR3 comprises 13 residues. Trimming took 5 bases from V and 4 from J, leaving 11 bases between them. CDR3 DNA sequence: TGTGCCAGCAGTTCCCAGGGCTGCACTGAAGCTTTCTTT. It codes for CASSSQGCTEAFF.

The gene calls are TRBV28 and TRBJ1-3, with TRBD1 matching over 7 bases. The CDR3 runs to 17 residues. CDR1 and CDR2 from the germline V gene are MDHEN and SYDVKM. The trim removed 5 bases at V and 0 bases at J, leaving 10 bases unmatched. The CDR3 loop is CASSETGPLFSGNTIYF. The CDR3, as DNA: TGTGCCAGCAGTGAGACAGGGCCGCTTTTCTCTGGAAACACCATATATTTT.

CDR3 bases: TGTGCCTGGAGTGGACAGTTGAACACTGAAGCTTTCTTT. Translating gives CAWSGQLNTEAFF. The chain recombines TRBV30 with TRBJ1-1, with D maybe TRBD1 (5 bases). The germline V gene encodes CDR1 GTSNPN and CDR2 SVGIG (reference sequence). The ends were cut back, 1 base at V and 0 bases at J, with 6 bases in the middle. The CDR3 length is 13 residues.

This chain connects TRBV5-4 to TRBJ2-1, with D perhaps matching TRBD2 (6 bases). V was shortened by 4 bases and J by 1 base, with 12 bases between the two germline ends. Germline V gene data show CDR1 as SGHNT and CDR2 as YYREEE (reference sequence). The CDR3 runs to 15 residues. This chain's CDR3 is CASSADSGSYNEQFF. The CDR3 nucleotides read TGTGCCAGCAGCGCGGATAGCGGTTCCTACAATGAGCAGTTCTTC. Variable domain in full (rest from reference TRBV5-4 and TRBJ2-1): ETGVTQSPTHLIKTRGQQVTLRCSSQSGHNTVSWYQQALGQGPQFIFQYYREEENGRGNFPPRFSGLQFPNYSSELNVNALELDDSALYLCASSADSGSYNEQFFGPGTRLTVL.

This clone was observed a few times. The chain has TRBV29-1 and TRBJ2-3; 9 nucleotides align to TRBD1. This CDR3 is built from 16 residues. CDR1 and CDR2 from the germline V gene are SQVTM and ANQGSEA. V was pared by 4 bases and J by 1 base, with 9 bases of the junction left unmatched. CDR3 sequence: CSVVRGRDRGTDTQYF. CDR3 in DNA: TGCAGCGTTGTAAGGGGTCGGGACAGGGGCACAGATACGCAGTATTTT.

The chain uses TRBV4-1 and TRBJ2-7, with TRBD2 matching over 10 bases. CDR1 and CDR2 (germline): MGHRA, YSYEKL. This CDR3 has 17 residues. V lost 0 bases, J lost 1 base, and 6 bases stayed unmatched. CDR3: CASSQEFLAGVSYEQYF. In DNA, the CDR3 is TGCGCCAGCAGCCAAGAGTTCCTAGCGGGGGTGTCCTACGAGCAGTACTTC.

The V gene is TRBV5-4, the J gene TRBJ1-4, with TRBD1 matching 11 bases. Losses at the gene ends were 3 bases for V and 5 bases for J; bases not matched to a gene: 3. The germline CDR1 and CDR2 sequences are SGHNT and YYREEE (reference sequence). The CDR3 spans 15 residues. The CDR3: CASSSDRGRNEKLFF. The CDR3 nucleotides read TGTGCCAGCAGCTCGGACAGGGGGCGAAATGAAAAACTGTTTTTT.

This clone was seen just once. The rearrangement uses TRBV10-3 and TRBJ2-3, with TRBD1 matching over 9 bases. Looked up from germline, CDR1 is ENHRY and CDR2 is SYGVKD. V lost 6 bases to trimming and J lost 5 bases; unmatched junction nucleotides: 6. There are 14 residues in the CDR3. The CDR3 nucleotides are TGTGCCATCAGCAGAGGACAGGGGTTAGATACGCAGTATTTT. Residues: CAISRGQGLDTQYF.